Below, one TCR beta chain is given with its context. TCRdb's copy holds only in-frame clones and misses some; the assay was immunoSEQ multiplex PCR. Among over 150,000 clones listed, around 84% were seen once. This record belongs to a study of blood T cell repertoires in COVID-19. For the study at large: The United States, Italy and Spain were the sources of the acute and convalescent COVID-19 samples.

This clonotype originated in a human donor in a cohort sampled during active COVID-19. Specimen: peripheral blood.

CDR3 in DNA: TGTGCCAGCAGCTGGGGACTCTCGTACCAAGAGACCCAGTACTTC. It translates to CASSWGLSYQETQYF. J is TRBJ2-5 and V is TRBV5-6; tentative D call: TRBD2 (6 bases). CDR3 size: 15 residues. Germline V gives CDR1 SGHDT, CDR2 YYEEEE. Trimming stripped 3 bases from V and 0 bases from J, with 12 bases between.